This T cell receptor (beta chain) was identified in a study of cytomegalovirus exposure and HLA in healthy donors (dated by TCRdb to about 2017). Background for the entire study: The roughly 650 repertoires of the first cohort and the 95 to 150 validation repertoires were produced on the same platform, according to a later analysis. The study aimed to test whether cataloging public T cell receptors could reveal signatures of past pathogen exposure. Along with the roughly 700-subject first cohort, a separate validation cohort of over a hundred different subjects was used. High-throughput TCR immunosequencing, statistical association of individual TCRs with disease status, and machine learning were combined to predict cytomegalovirus infection status. The full study reports these points: The classifier was reported to diagnose cytomegalovirus status with high specificity and sensitivity in both the original and validation cohorts. The study listed 164 TCR beta chains as associated with cytomegalovirus. All 120 repertoires were used to score co-occurrence in the validation cohort in a later analysis, because that analysis had no HLA typing for the cohort. A later analysis found that TCRs clustered in the first cohort also tended to co-occur in the roughly 120 validation repertoires, with 90% to 95% of cluster scores above 0. The authors suggested that the approach could potentially be generalized to other disease states and immunological phenotypes. A few of the identified cytomegalovirus-associated TCR beta chains were confirmed in vitro to be specific for cytomegalovirus antigens. Most TCR sequences were seen in very few donors, while some public TCRs were found in many individuals.

The donors were included in the validation cohort of 120 subjects, a group kept apart from the roughly 730-subject first cohort. The library was prepared using the immunoSEQ multiplex PCR assay. On the authors' methods: A statistical classification framework was built to diagnose cytomegalovirus status from the catalog of TCR beta chain sequences. TCRdb holds this immuneACCESS table with in-frame rearrangements only. Some clones are missing; in checked studies, unresolved V genes explain under half, and the rest has no known cause. The DNA was the basis for D and trimming; V, J and clone size are from that table. This sample has around 200,000 clones in its table, and 80% to 85% of those were observed once. The ten largest clones add up to 2.5% to 3.5% of the sample. As concerns this clone: The specificity of this receptor is unknown. No per-base quality is available; no much larger clone lies one base away.

Counted from cysteine to phenylalanine, this CDR3 has 14 amino acids. The entry retains the CDR3 DNA only, 42 bases that are in frame from base 1. Via the germline V gene, CDR1 is SGHRS and CDR2 YFSETQ. V lost 1 base and J lost 5 bases; the stretch between them is 12 bases long. Sequencing used PBMCs. The chain employs TRBV5-1 and TRBJ2-5; the best D guess is TRBD1, with 6 bases matching. The sequence was collected from a woman younger than 30 in good health and CMV-seropositive. The CDR3 has the sequence CASSLLGGGETQYF. The DNA sequence follows: TGCGCCAGCAGCTTGCTTGGGGGCGGGGAGACCCAGTACTTC.